This T cell receptor (beta chain) was sequenced in a study of OX40 agonist ivuxolimab in advanced cancers. Across the study: The patients got ivuxolimab, which is an agonistic anti-OX40 (CD134) antibody.

This clone was detected only once. Sequenced by immunoSEQ multiplex PCR; TCRdb stores in-frame clones only, minus some. The repertoire holds around 120,000 clones, with approximately 92% as singletons. Sequences were derived from CD4+ or CD8+ T cells sorted from blood, sampled in a trial of the OX40 agonist ivuxolimab. This TCR was sampled from an adult with an advanced solid tumor such as melanoma, head and neck, liver or kidney cancer.

The CDR3 protein is CASSPRQGVYSPLHF. Written as DNA, the CDR3 is TGTGCCAGCAGCCCGCGGCAGGGCGTTTACTCACCCCTCCACTTT. The chain recombines TRBV6-6 with TRBJ1-6, with a tentative D call TRBD1 (5 bases). The germline gives CDR1 MNHNY, CDR2 SVGAGI (reference sequence). There are 15 residues in the CDR3. The V end lost 6 bases, the J end lost 10 bases, and 19 bases lay between the germline ends.